This entry lists 28 T cell receptor beta chains sequenced from one sample in a study of response to subunit inactivated influenza vaccine. TCRdb redid the calling of the RT-PCR reads with MiXCR, one entry per CDR3 protein. This table has over 400,000 distinct CDR3 sequences, approximately 11% appearing once. The sequenced sample was PBMCs from blood, obtained 45 days after vaccination. These receptors all stem from a man in his fifties or sixties who received an inactivated influenza vaccine.

The chain employs TRBV12-3 or TRBV12-4 and TRBJ2-7; 7 nucleotides agree with TRBD1. This CDR3 contains 15 residues. Trimming cost V 6 bases and J 7 bases; bases outside gene matches: 15. The CDR3, as DNA: TGTGCCAGCAGCGTAAGGGCCAGGGGGTCGGGGGAGCAGTACTTC. It specifies CASSVRARGSGEQYF.

The gene calls are TRBV29-1 and TRBJ1-2; D ambiguous. Germline V gene lookup returns CDR1 SQVTM and CDR2 ANQGSEA. CDR3 length: 12 amino acids. V was cut by 5 bases and J by 8 bases, with 15 bases left in between. Written as DNA, the CDR3 is TGCAGCGTTCCGTGGGCCGGGTACGGCTACACCTTC. This gives the protein CSVPWAGYGYTF.

This clonotype was detected ten times or more. V gene TRBV10-3 combines with J gene TRBJ2-5; TRBD2 aligns across 10 bases. J was trimmed by 5 bases and V by 3 bases; bases with no gene match: 3. This CDR3 has 14 amino acids. Germline CDR1 reads ENHRY; CDR2 reads SYGVKD. The CDR3 reads CAISDSGRVETQYF. The CDR3 bases are TGTGCCATCAGTGACAGCGGGAGGGTCGAGACCCAGTACTTC.

This clonotype was counted only a few times. The CDR3 is CASSQDIKAGEQYF. The CDR3 DNA reads TGTGCCAGCAGCCAAGATATTAAAGCCGGAGAGCAGTACTTC. V usage is TRBV3-1 and J usage is TRBJ2-7; D remains unclear. The germline gives CDR1 LGHDT, CDR2 YNNKEL (reference sequence). The V end lost 0 bases, the J end lost 7 bases, and 13 bases lay between the germline ends. The CDR3 is 14 residues long.

The chain is built from TRBV7-9 and TRBJ2-1; the D is unclear. The CDR3 consists of 12 residues. V lost 1 base and J 8 bases, leaving 6 bases between the germline ends. Germline V gene sequence: CDR1 SEHNR, CDR2 FQNEAQ (reference sequence). CDR3 sequence reads: CASSLVGHEQFF. As DNA, the CDR3 is TGTGCCAGCAGCTTAGTTGGCCATGAGCAGTTCTTC.

This clonotype was picked up many times. At one boundary the junction diverges from the germline segment, which might be a read error. This chain joins TRBV25-1 and TRBJ2-7, with unresolved D. Germline V CDR1 and CDR2: MGHDK, SYGVNS. The CDR3 loop spans 11 amino acids. The CDR3 reads CASSDVYEQYF. CDR3 sequence (DNA): TGCGCCAGCAGTGACGTTTACGAGCAGTACTTC.

This chain links TRBV28 with TRBJ2-7, with 8 bases fitting TRBD2. V was clipped by 7 bases and J by 1 base; unmatched bases: 6. The CDR3 covers 14 residues. Per the germline V gene, CDR1 is MDHEN and CDR2 is SYDVKM. The CDR3 sequence: CASNPLAESYEQYF. The CDR3 DNA reads as TGTGCCAGCAATCCACTAGCGGAGTCCTACGAGCAGTACTTC.

The gene calls are TRBV4-1 and TRBJ1-1; 7 bases are shared with TRBD1. Germline V gives CDR1 MGHRA, CDR2 YSYEKL. The CDR3 consists of 13 residues. The V and J ends lost 4 bases and 4 bases, in that order; junction bases with no gene match: 3. CDR3 nucleotides: TGCGCCAGCAGCCTTAAGGGGGCCACTGAAGCTTTCTTT. Its translation is CASSLKGATEAFF.

This clonotype was seen ten or more times. The genes are TRBV29-1 and TRBJ2-1, with 9 bases identical to TRBD2. CDR3 length equals 15 residues. CDR1 is SQVTM, CDR2 ANQGSEA, per germline. The V segment lost 4 bases and the J segment 4 bases; nucleotides outside the gene matches: 8. Written as DNA, the CDR3 is TGCAGCGTTGGTTCAGCGGGAGGAAATTACAATGAGCAGTTCTTC. This sequence encodes CSVGSAGGNYNEQFF.

This clonotype was seen a few times. The J gene is TRBJ2-6, the V gene TRBV25-1; D is possibly TRBD1 (6 bases). Trimming stripped 8 bases from V and 4 bases from J, with 18 bases between. Germline V lookup: CDR1 MGHDK, CDR2 SYGVNS. The CDR3 runs to 16 residues. The CDR3 spells CASSADRPRGANVLTF. For the CDR3, the DNA is TGTGCCAGCTCCGCCGACAGGCCTAGGGGGGCCAACGTCCTGACTTTC.

The gene calls are TRBV20-1 and TRBJ2-3; TRBD2 is a possible D gene (6 bases). Germline-derived CDR1 and CDR2 are DFQATT and SNEGSKA (reference sequence). The CDR3 contains 13 residues. V lost 5 bases to trimming and J lost 8 bases, with 17 bases between them. CDR3 in DNA: TGCAGTGCTCCAGGAATGACTAGTTTTACGCAGTATTTT. It specifies CSAPGMTSFTQYF.

This clonotype has only a few counts. V gene TRBV6-2 or TRBV6-3 combines with J gene TRBJ2-3; TRBD2 matches at 12 bases. Unmatched junction bases numbered 7, after V lost 6 bases and J lost 3 bases. Germline assignment: CDR1 MNHEY and CDR2 SVGEGT. This CDR3 is built from 16 residues. CDR3 amino acids: CASRDIGLAGTDTQYF. The CDR3 nucleotides read TGTGCCAGCAGAGACATCGGACTAGCGGGAACAGATACGCAGTATTTT.

This clonotype was recorded a few times. The V gene is TRBV24-1, the J gene TRBJ2-6, with TRBD1 as a possible D gene (5 bases). The CDR3 covers 14 residues. V lost 9 bases and J lost 0, with 8 bases in between. The germline CDR1 and CDR2 sequences are KGHDR and SFDVKD. The CDR3: CATEGASGANVLTF. As DNA, the CDR3 is TGTGCCACCGAAGGGGCCTCTGGGGCCAACGTCCTGACTTTC.

About this clonotype: A single base separates this from a much larger clone, so it may be a read error. Because the CDR3 is missing its conserved closing phenylalanine or tryptophan, this is likely a read error. This chain uses TRBV7-2 with TRBJ2-4, with 8 bases matching TRBD1. Per the germline V gene, CDR1 is SGHTA and CDR2 is FQGNSA. The V segment lost 2 bases and the J segment 8 bases; nucleotides outside the gene matches: 2. This CDR3 is built from 13 residues. The CDR3, as DNA: TGTGCCAGCAGCTTATACAGGGGGGACATTCAGTACTCC. Translated: CASSLYRGDIQYS.

J is TRBJ2-2 and V is TRBV15; no reliable D call. Germline loops: CDR1 LNHNV, CDR2 YYDKDF (reference sequence). Deletions cut 0 bases from V and 7 bases from J, with 12 bases between. This CDR3 spans 15 amino acids. As DNA, the CDR3 is TGTGCCACCAGCAGAGACACGTTTTCAGGCGGGGAGCTGTTTTTT. This sequence encodes CATSRDTFSGGELFF.

This clonotype was picked up many times. The J gene is TRBJ2-4, the V gene TRBV29-1; the D is unclear. The germline V gene encodes CDR1 SQVTM and CDR2 ANQGSEA. Trimming stripped 0 bases from V and 0 bases from J, with 6 bases between. This CDR3 comprises 14 residues. DNA for the CDR3: TGCAGCGTTGAAGATCGGATAGCCAAAAACATTCAGTACTTC. It codes for CSVEDRIAKNIQYF.

This clonotype occurred many times. The chain recombines TRBV27 with TRBJ2-1, with 14 bases that match TRBD2. The CDR3 is 17 residues long. Germline lookup yields CDR1 MNHEY and CDR2 SMNVEV (reference sequence). The ends lost 4 bases at V and 11 bases at J; junction bases unmatched: 13. The CDR3 DNA reads as TGTGCCAGCAGTTCGCTCCGCCCGGGACTAGCGGGGGCTCAGCAGTTCTTC. Its translation is CASSSLRPGLAGAQQFF.

The genes are TRBV2 and TRBJ2-1, with 10 bases that match TRBD1. CDR1 and CDR2 from the germline V gene are SNHLY and FYNNEI. With 6 bases clipped from V and 7 bases from J, the junction kept 9 bases outside the gene matches. The CDR3 is made up of 15 amino acids. The CDR3 protein is CASSSTGGARNEQFF. CDR3 coding DNA: TGTGCCAGCAGCTCGACAGGGGGCGCGAGGAATGAGCAGTTCTTC.

V is TRBV5-1 and J is TRBJ2-5, with D perhaps assigned TRBD1 or TRBD2 (5 bases each). Germline V gene sequence: CDR1 SGHRS, CDR2 YFSETQ. The CDR3 runs to 14 residues. With 5 bases removed from V and 3 bases from J, the gap between germline ends came to 14 bases. The CDR3 loop is CASSRGPLKETQYF. CDR3 DNA: TGCGCCAGCAGTCGGGGCCCCCTTAAAGAGACCCAGTACTTC.

This clonotype was detected only a few times. In nucleotides, the CDR3 is TGTGCCAGCAGCTTAGGCAAGGGAAACATTCAGTACTTC. Amino acids: CASSLGKGNIQYF. The chain uses TRBV7-3 and TRBJ2-4; D not certain. V was trimmed by 2 bases and J by 6 bases, leaving 8 bases between them. Germline CDR1 reads SGHTA; CDR2 reads FQGTGA. CDR3 length: 13 residues.

The genes are TRBV7-3 and TRBJ2-3; 9 nucleotides align to TRBD2. Germline-derived CDR1 and CDR2 are SGHTA and FQGTGA. The CDR3 runs 15 residues. The trim removed 3 bases at V and 4 bases at J, leaving 5 bases unmatched. CDR3 in amino acids: CASSFAGGAADTQYF. For the CDR3, the DNA is TGTGCCAGCAGCTTTGCGGGAGGGGCCGCAGATACGCAGTATTTT.

CDR3 bases: TGTGCCAGCAGCTGGAGACTAGCGGTCCAAGAGACCCAGTACTTC. As protein: CASSWRLAVQETQYF. V gene TRBV5-6 combines with J gene TRBJ2-5, with 9 bases that match TRBD2. Germline V gene data show CDR1 as SGHDT and CDR2 as YYEEEE. V was pared by 3 bases and J by 1 base, with 4 bases of the junction left unmatched. There are 15 residues in the CDR3.

This clonotype was recorded a few times. The chain uses TRBV20-1 and TRBJ1-2; D may be TRBD1 (6 bases). In germline, CDR1 is DFQATT, CDR2 SNEGSKA (reference sequence). The CDR3 runs to 15 residues. Between the trimmed V and J ends, which lost 6 bases and 7 bases, there was a span of 24 bases. Here the CDR3 reads CSAPLILGGFGGYTF. Here the CDR3 DNA reads TGCAGTGCGCCCCTGATTTTGGGGGGCTTCGGTGGCTACACCTTC.

This clonotype was recorded a few times. The V call is TRBV12-3 or TRBV12-4, the J call TRBJ2-1; D is ambiguous. The CDR3 totals 13 residues. The V end lost 9 bases, the J end lost 4 bases, and 13 bases lay between the germline ends. The chain's CDR3 is CASRRRVYNEQFF. CDR3 DNA sequence: TGTGCCAGTCGACGTCGGGTATACAATGAGCAGTTCTTC.

This clonotype was found a few times. The chain links TRBV29-1 to TRBJ2-3, with TRBD2 matching 12 bases. Germline V gene data show CDR1 as SQVTM and CDR2 as ANQGSEA. Losses at the gene ends were 3 bases for V and 6 bases for J; bases not matched to a gene: 10. This CDR3 spans 16 amino acids. CDR3 residues: CSVELGLAGFVDTQYF. The DNA of the CDR3 is TGCAGCGTTGAGCTAGGACTAGCGGGGTTTGTGGATACGCAGTATTTT.

This clonotype was seen only a few times. This chain uses TRBV6-1 with TRBJ1-5, with 9 nucleotides matching TRBD1. V dropped 4 bases and J dropped 3; count of bases not matched to a gene: 7. CDR1 and CDR2 (germline): MNHNS, SASEGT. This CDR3 spans 16 amino acids. CDR3 coding DNA: TGTGCCAGCAGTGGGGACAGGGAATTTTTCAATCAGCCCCAGCATTTT. Amino acid sequence: CASSGDREFFNQPQHF.

The V call is TRBV5-1, the J call TRBJ2-2; maybe TRBD2 (5 bases). V was cut by 6 bases and J by 0 bases, with 12 bases left in between. The CDR3 spans 15 residues. Germline V gene lookup returns CDR1 SGHRS and CDR2 YFSETQ. In DNA, the CDR3 is TGCGCCAGCAAACTAGACGGTACGAACACCGGGGAGCTGTTTTTT. This codes for CASKLDGTNTGELFF.

The chain carries TRBV29-1 and TRBJ2-1, with 8 bases that match TRBD1. Germline lookup yields CDR1 SQVTM and CDR2 ANQGSEA. The V gene end was trimmed by 7 bases and the J gene end by 10 bases; junction bases not matched to a gene: 15. The CDR3 is 14 amino acids. The CDR3 DNA sequence: TGCAGCGCCGGACAGGGAGTAATCAACGTAGAGCAGTTCTTC. Protein product: CSAGQGVINVEQFF.